This entry concerns a single TCR beta chain. The sample is drawn from a study of T cell responses to AZD1222 COVID-19 vaccine. V lost 0 bases to trimming and J lost 6 bases, with 13 bases between them. The germline V gene encodes CDR1 SGHNT and CDR2 YYREEE (reference sequence). The CDR3 runs 14 residues. Some clones are missing from TCRdb's copy, which holds only in-frame ones; the method was immunoSEQ multiplex PCR. The data show about 170,000 clones, 87% seen once. The source was peripheral blood, collected 28 days after the second AZD1222 dose. The sequence was collected from an adult who received the AZD1222 COVID-19 vaccine. This chain uses TRBV5-4 with TRBJ2-7, with TRBD1 as a possible D gene (6 bases). The DNA of the CDR3 is TGTGCCAGCAGCTTGGGGGACATTCCATCCGAGCAGTACTTC. Translating it yields CASSLGDIPSEQYF. The full variable domain, with the rest looked up from reference TRBV5-4 and TRBJ2-7, is ETGVTQSPTHLIKTRGQQVTLRCSSQSGHNTVSWYQQALGQGPQFIFQYYREEENGRGNFPPRFSGLQFPNYSSELNVNALELDDSALYLCASSLGDIPSEQYFGPGTRLTVT.